This T cell receptor (beta chain) came from a study of blood T cells in healthy people across ages. Then a second PCR, running about 7 to 11 cycles, was carried out with a sample-barcoded 5' primer and a J-beta primer mix. TCRdb re-derived calls from the 5' RACE reads in MiXCR, one entry per CDR3 protein. This repertoire shows about 1.8 million distinct CDR3 sequences, 40% to 55% found once; its top ten account for approximately 2%. Each sample had at least 6.5 million PBMCs isolated. V gave up 2 bases and J gave up 3 bases, with 12 bases separating them. The CDR3 is made up of 14 amino acids. Germline V CDR1 and CDR2: SGHRS, YFSETQ.

Sequences were obtained from blood. The V gene is TRBV5-1, the J gene TRBJ2-7; D is tentatively TRBD1 or TRBD2 (5 bases each). The origin of this receptor is a middle-aged woman in good health. CDR3 nucleotides: TGCGCCAGCAGCTTAAGAAGGGACGGCTACGAGCAGTACTTC. Amino acid sequence: CASSLRRDGYEQYF.